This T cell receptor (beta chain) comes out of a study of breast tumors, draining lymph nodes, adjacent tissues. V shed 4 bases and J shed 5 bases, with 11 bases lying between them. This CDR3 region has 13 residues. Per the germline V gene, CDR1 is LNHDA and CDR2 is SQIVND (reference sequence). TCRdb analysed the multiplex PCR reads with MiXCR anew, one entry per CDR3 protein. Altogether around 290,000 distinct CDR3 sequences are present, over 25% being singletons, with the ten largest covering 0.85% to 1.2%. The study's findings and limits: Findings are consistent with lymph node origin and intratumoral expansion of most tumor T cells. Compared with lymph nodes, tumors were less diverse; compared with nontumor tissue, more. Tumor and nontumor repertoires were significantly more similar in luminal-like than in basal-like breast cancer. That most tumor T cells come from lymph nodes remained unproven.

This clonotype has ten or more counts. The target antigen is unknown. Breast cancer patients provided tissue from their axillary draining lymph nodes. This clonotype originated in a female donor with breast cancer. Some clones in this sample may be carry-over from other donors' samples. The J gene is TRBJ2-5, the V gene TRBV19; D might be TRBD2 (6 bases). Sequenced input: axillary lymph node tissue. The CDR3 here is CASSTTRRETQYF. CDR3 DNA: TGTGCCAGTAGTACGACTAGACGGGAGACCCAGTACTTC.